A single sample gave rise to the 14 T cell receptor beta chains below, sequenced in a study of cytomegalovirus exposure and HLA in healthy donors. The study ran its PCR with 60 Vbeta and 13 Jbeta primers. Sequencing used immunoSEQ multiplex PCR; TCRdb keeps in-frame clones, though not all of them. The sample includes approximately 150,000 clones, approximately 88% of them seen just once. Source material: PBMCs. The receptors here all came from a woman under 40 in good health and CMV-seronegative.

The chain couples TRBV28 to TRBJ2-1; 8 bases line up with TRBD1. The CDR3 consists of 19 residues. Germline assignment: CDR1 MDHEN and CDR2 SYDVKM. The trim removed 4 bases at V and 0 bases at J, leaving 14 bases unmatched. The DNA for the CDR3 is TGTGCCAGCAGTTCACCTACCAGGGGGCCCTGGAGCTCCTACAATGAGCAGTTCTTC. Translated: CASSSPTRGPWSSYNEQFF.

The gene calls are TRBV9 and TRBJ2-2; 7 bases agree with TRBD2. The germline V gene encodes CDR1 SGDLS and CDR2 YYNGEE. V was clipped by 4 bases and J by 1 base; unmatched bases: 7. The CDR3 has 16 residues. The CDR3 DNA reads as TGTGCCAGCAGCCAAAGGGAGGGAATGAACACCGGGGAGCTGTTTTTT. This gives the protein CASSQREGMNTGELFF.

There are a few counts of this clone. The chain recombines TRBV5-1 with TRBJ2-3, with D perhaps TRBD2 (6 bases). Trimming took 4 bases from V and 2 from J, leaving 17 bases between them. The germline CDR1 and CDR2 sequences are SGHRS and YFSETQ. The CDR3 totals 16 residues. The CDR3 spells CASSPLGRDSTDTQYF. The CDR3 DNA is TGCGCCAGCAGCCCCCTCGGGCGGGACTCCACAGATACGCAGTATTTT.

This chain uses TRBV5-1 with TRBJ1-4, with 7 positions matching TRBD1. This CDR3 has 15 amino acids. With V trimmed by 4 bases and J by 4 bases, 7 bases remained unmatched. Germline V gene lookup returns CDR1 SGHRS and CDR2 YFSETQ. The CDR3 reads CASSGAGQLNEKLFF. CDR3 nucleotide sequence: TGCGCCAGCAGCGGGGCGGGACAGCTTAATGAAAAACTGTTTTTT.

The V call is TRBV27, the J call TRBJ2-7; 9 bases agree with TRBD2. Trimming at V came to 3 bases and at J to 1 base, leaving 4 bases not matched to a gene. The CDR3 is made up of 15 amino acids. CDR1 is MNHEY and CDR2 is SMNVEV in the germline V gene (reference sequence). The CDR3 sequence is CASSFTREGSYEQYF. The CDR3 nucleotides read TGTGCCAGCAGTTTCACGCGGGAGGGATCCTACGAGCAGTACTTC.

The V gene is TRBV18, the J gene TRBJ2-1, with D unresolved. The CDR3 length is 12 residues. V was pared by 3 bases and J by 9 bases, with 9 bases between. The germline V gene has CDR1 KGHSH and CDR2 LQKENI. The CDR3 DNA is TGTGCCAGCTCACCGCGCACGGGTGAGCAGTTCTTC. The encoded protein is CASSPRTGEQFF.

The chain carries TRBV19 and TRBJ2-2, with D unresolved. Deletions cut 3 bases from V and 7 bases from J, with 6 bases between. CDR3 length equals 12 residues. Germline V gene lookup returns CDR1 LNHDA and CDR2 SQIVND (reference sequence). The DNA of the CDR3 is TGTGCCAGTAGTATGAGGAACGGGGAGCTGTTTTTT. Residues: CASSMRNGELFF.

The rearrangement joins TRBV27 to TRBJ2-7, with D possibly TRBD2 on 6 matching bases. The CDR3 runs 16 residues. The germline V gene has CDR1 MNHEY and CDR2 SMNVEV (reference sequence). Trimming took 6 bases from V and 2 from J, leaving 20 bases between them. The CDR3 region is CASSPRRVTSTYEQYF. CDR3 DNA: TGTGCCAGCAGCCCTAGGAGGGTAACTAGCACCTACGAGCAGTACTTC.

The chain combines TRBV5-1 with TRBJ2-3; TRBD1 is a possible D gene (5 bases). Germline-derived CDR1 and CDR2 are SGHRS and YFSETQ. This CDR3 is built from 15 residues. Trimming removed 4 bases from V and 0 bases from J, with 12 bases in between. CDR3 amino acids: CASSPGQASTDTQYF. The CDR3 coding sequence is TGCGCCAGCAGCCCCGGACAAGCTAGCACAGATACGCAGTATTTT.

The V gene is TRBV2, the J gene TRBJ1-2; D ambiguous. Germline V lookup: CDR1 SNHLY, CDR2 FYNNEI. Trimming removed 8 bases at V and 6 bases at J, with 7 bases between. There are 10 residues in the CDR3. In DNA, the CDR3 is TGTGCCAGCGCAGGCCATGGCTACACCTTC. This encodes CASAGHGYTF.

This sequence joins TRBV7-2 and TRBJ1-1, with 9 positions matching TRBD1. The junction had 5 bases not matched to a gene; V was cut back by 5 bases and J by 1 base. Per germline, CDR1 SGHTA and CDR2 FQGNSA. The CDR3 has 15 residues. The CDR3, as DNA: TGTGCCAGCAGCACAGACAGGGGGACGAACACTGAAGCTTTCTTT. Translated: CASSTDRGTNTEAFF.

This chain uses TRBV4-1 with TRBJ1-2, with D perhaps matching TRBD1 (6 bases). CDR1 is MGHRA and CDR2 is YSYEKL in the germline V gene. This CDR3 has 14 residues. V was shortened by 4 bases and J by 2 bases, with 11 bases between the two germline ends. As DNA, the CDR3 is TGCGCCAGCAGCCCTGGGACACCGAACTATGGCTACACCTTC. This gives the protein CASSPGTPNYGYTF.

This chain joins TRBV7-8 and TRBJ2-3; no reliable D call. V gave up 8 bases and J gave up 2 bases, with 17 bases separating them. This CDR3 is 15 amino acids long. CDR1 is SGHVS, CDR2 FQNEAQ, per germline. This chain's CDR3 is CASRRWAGYTDTQYF. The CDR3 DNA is TGTGCCAGCCGCAGGTGGGCCGGCTACACAGATACGCAGTATTTT.

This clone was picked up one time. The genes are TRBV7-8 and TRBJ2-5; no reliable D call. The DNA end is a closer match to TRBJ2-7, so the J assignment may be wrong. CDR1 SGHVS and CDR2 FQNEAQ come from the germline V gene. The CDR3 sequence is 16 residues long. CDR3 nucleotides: TGTGCCAGCAGCTCTAATGGGCCAAAAGATTCCTACGAGCAGTACTTC. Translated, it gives CASSSNGPKDSYEQYF.